There are many counts of the clone carrying this T cell receptor beta chain. No antigen is known for it. The data are from a study of metastatic and nonmetastatic thyroid tumors. The overall study: Repertoires of blood and of tissue (tumor or nodule) from malignant and benign thyroid patients were compared. Points from the study as a whole: Across blood and tumor, TCR beta diversity in malignant thyroid tumors was reportedly significantly higher than in benign nodules.

Germline CDR1 MNHNS, CDR2 SASEGT. Losses at the gene ends were 7 bases for V and 0 bases for J; bases not matched to a gene: 3. The CDR3 runs 14 residues. All patients were treatment-naive before thyroid surgery. As handled by the study authors: Between-group CDR3 differences, defined by clinicopathological status, yielded a distant-metastasis classifier for papillary thyroid cancer. TCRdb reprocessed the PCR reads using MiXCR. These V and J calls rely on TCRdb rather than the paper's analysis. The sample contains 25,000 to 30,000 clones, around 25% of which appear only once. The chain combines TRBV6-1 with TRBJ1-2, with 9 bases aligning to TRBD1. The sequencing sample was made of blood. This receptor was taken from a female donor with papillary thyroid cancer or a benign thyroid nodule (not recorded which). Some clones in this sample may be carry-over from other donors' samples. The CDR3 region is CASTGTGPNYGYTF. The CDR3 nucleotides read TGTGCCAGCACCGGGACAGGGCCTAACTATGGCTACACCTTC.